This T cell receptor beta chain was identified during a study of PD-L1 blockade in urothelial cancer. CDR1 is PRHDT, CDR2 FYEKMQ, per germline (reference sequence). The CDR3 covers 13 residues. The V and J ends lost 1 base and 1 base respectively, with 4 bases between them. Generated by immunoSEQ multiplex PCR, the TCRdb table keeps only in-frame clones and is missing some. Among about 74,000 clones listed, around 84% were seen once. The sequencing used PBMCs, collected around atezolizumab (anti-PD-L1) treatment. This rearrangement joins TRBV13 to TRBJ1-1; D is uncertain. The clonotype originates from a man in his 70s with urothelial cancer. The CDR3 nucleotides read TGTGCCAGCAGCTTAGATCAGAACACTGAAGCTTTCTTT. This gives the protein CASSLDQNTEAFF.